Below are 8 T cell receptor beta chains sequenced from a single sample in a study of T cells in lung cancer brain metastases. The method was immunoSEQ multiplex PCR; TCRdb's version includes in-frame clones alone and lacks a portion of them. The table records some 4,500 clones, about 88% of them present only once. What was sequenced was tumor tissue from the primary lung tumor. The receptors originated from a woman aged 50 to 60 with non-small cell lung cancer.

The chain combines TRBV27 with TRBJ2-3; 7 nucleotides match TRBD1. V lost 2 bases and J lost 5; bases outside the gene matches: 4. The germline V gene has CDR1 MNHEY and CDR2 SMNVEV (reference sequence). This CDR3 contains 14 residues. The CDR3 region is CASSLGRGIDTQYF. The CDR3 DNA follows: TGTGCCAGCAGTTTAGGCAGGGGGATAGATACGCAGTATTTT.

The chain joins TRBV4-1 to TRBJ1-4, with no clear D. The V end lost 4 bases, the J end lost 0 bases, and 9 bases lay between the germline ends. The CDR3 totals 15 residues. Germline V CDR1 and CDR2: MGHRA, YSYEKL. Here the CDR3 DNA reads TGCGCCAGCAGCCGCCCAGCTGCAACTAATGAAAAACTGTTTTTT. Translation gives CASSRPAATNEKLFF.

This chain connects TRBV10-3 to TRBJ2-7; 12 nucleotides align to TRBD2. V shed 10 bases, J shed 5 bases, and the junction held 6 bases outside the gene matches. The CDR3 runs 13 residues. Germline CDR1 and CDR2: ENHRY and SYGVKD. The CDR3 sequence is CASASGRADEQYF. The CDR3 coding sequence is TGTGCCAGCGCTAGCGGGAGGGCCGACGAGCAGTACTTC.

This chain links TRBV19 with TRBJ2-1, with a tentative D call TRBD2 (5 bases). V dropped 3 bases and J dropped 6 bases, with 9 bases sitting between them. Germline V CDR1 and CDR2: LNHDA, SQIVND (reference sequence). The CDR3 sequence is 13 residues long. The CDR3 DNA is TGTGCCAGTAGTATTGGAGGAATCAATGAGCAGTTCTTC. This sequence encodes CASSIGGINEQFF.

This sequence joins TRBV14 and TRBJ2-2; 7 nucleotides align to TRBD1. Germline CDR1 is SGHDN and CDR2 is FVKESK. This CDR3 contains 14 residues. V was pared by 2 bases and J by 3 bases, with 0 bases of the junction left unmatched. CDR3 bases: TGTGCCAGCAGCCAACAGGGGGACACCGGGGAGCTGTTTTTT. Protein product: CASSQQGDTGELFF.

The CDR3 region has the DNA TGTGCCAGCAGTCAGGGCGGAAATGAGCAGTTCTTC. Translation gives CASSQGGNEQFF. V usage is TRBV6-6 and J usage is TRBJ2-1, with a tentative D call TRBD1 (5 bases). The germline V and J ends were trimmed by 5 bases and 7 bases, with 9 bases remaining between them. Germline CDR1 reads MNHNY; CDR2 reads SVGAGI (reference sequence). This CDR3 has 12 amino acids.

This sequence joins TRBV6-1 and TRBJ1-3; D gene uncertain. Germline V gene lookup returns CDR1 MNHNS and CDR2 SASEGT. The length of the CDR3 is 11 residues. Trimming took off 8 bases at V and 9 bases at J, with 11 bases between the two ends. Here the CDR3 reads CASFREVTIYF. The CDR3 DNA follows: TGTGCCAGCTTCCGGGAAGTCACCATATATTTT.

The chain is built from TRBV19 and TRBJ1-2; no clear D. Trimming took 5 bases from V and 1 from J, leaving 8 bases between them. Germline assignment: CDR1 LNHDA and CDR2 SQIVND (reference sequence). The CDR3 spans 13 residues. CDR3 nucleotides: TGTGCCAGTAGTTCAGTGGGTAACTATGGCTACACCTTC. Translated: CASSSVGNYGYTF.